Presented here are 20 T cell receptor beta chains from one specimen sequenced in a study of blood T cell repertoires in COVID-19. TCRdb's copy holds only in-frame clones and misses some; the assay was immunoSEQ multiplex PCR. Of roughly 30,000 clones listed, around 80% are singletons. Sequenced sample: peripheral blood. These receptor sequences come from a human donor in a cohort sampled during active COVID-19.

V is TRBV2 and J is TRBJ2-7, with a possible D match to TRBD1 (5 bases). The ends were cut back, 4 bases at V and 4 bases at J, with 11 bases in the middle. CDR1 and CDR2 (germline): SNHLY, FYNNEI. The CDR3 runs to 13 residues. The CDR3 spells CASSVTPGYEQYF. In DNA form, the CDR3 reads TGTGCCAGCAGTGTCACGCCAGGGTACGAGCAGTACTTC.

V usage is TRBV30 and J usage is TRBJ2-1; 9 nucleotides align to TRBD1. V was clipped by 3 bases and J by 6 bases; unmatched bases: 9. The CDR3 runs to 15 residues. From germline, CDR1 is GTSNPN and CDR2 SVGIG (reference sequence). The CDR3 spells CAWSRRGQGANEQFF. The CDR3 nucleotides read TGTGCCTGGAGCCGACGGGGACAGGGAGCCAATGAGCAGTTCTTC.

This chain uses TRBV25-1 with TRBJ1-1, with D possibly matching TRBD1 (5 bases). Trimming left V 1 base short and J 1 base short, with 13 bases between. The CDR3 totals 16 residues. The germline gives CDR1 MGHDK, CDR2 SYGVNS. The CDR3 coding sequence is TGTGCCAGCAGTGAATTCCGGGGGTTGGGGAACACTGAAGCTTTCTTT. It encodes CASSEFRGLGNTEAFF.

About this clone: Sequence at one end of the junction differs from germline and may be a read error. The chain links TRBV6-2 or TRBV6-3 to TRBJ1-2; TRBD1 might be the D (6 bases). Germline CDR1 reads MNHEY; CDR2 reads SVGEGT. The CDR3 extends over 12 amino acids. CDR3 region: CASSYDGRGFTF. The CDR3 DNA reads as TGTGCCAGCAGTTATGACGGCAGGGGCTTCACCTTC.

This clone was detected only once. The chain couples TRBV7-9 to TRBJ1-6, with D perhaps TRBD1 (5 bases). CDR1 is SEHNR and CDR2 is FQNEAQ in the germline V gene (reference sequence). Trimming stripped 7 bases from V and 7 bases from J, with 8 bases between. This CDR3 is built from 12 residues. The CDR3 DNA is TGTGCCAGCACCCCAGGGAATTCACCCCTCCACTTT. Translated: CASTPGNSPLHF.

The chain links TRBV6-5 to TRBJ2-7, with D unresolved. The CDR3 contains 11 residues. The germline V gene has CDR1 MNHEY and CDR2 SVGAGI. Trimming removed 10 bases at V and 1 base at J, with 8 bases between. In DNA, the CDR3 is TGTGCCACCCAACGGTCCTACGAGCAGTACTTC. Its translation: CATQRSYEQYF.

The rearrangement joins TRBV19 to TRBJ2-5, with TRBD2 as a possible D gene (6 bases). Germline V gene sequence: CDR1 LNHDA, CDR2 SQIVND (reference sequence). V shed 3 bases and J shed 5 bases, with 22 bases lying between them. This CDR3 region has 17 residues. The CDR3 sequence is CASSMGQARGGGETQYF. In DNA, the CDR3 is TGTGCCAGTAGTATGGGGCAGGCGCGGGGAGGAGGGGAGACCCAGTACTTC.

The rearrangement joins TRBV6-5 to TRBJ2-7, with D perhaps matching TRBD2 (7 bases). Germline CDR1 MNHEY, CDR2 SVGAGI. CDR3 length: 12 residues. Trimming cost V 6 bases and J 6 bases, with 12 bases left between them. The CDR3: CASRGGGSEQYF. CDR3 bases: TGTGCCAGCAGGGGAGGGGGGAGCGAGCAGTACTTC.

V gene TRBV20-1 combines with J gene TRBJ1-3, with D perhaps matching TRBD1 (5 bases). Germline V gives CDR1 DFQATT, CDR2 SNEGSKA (reference sequence). Trimming stripped 3 bases from V and 2 bases from J, with 11 bases between. There are 14 residues in the CDR3. The CDR3 protein is CSASRPGTGNTIYF. The CDR3 nucleotides read TGCAGTGCTAGTCGTCCAGGGACTGGAAACACCATATATTTT.

This chain's CDR3 is CASSQEILAGYQETQYF. DNA for the CDR3: TGTGCCAGCAGCCAAGAGATTCTAGCGGGGTACCAAGAGACCCAGTACTTC. This rearrangement joins TRBV3-1 (or the pseudogene TRBV3-2) to TRBJ2-5; 9 bases align to TRBD2. The CDR3 runs 17 residues. V lost 0 bases, J lost 0 bases, and 5 bases stayed unmatched. Germline-derived CDR1 and CDR2 are LGHDT and YNNKEL (reference sequence).

The V gene is TRBV7-9, the J gene TRBJ1-5, with D perhaps matching TRBD1 (6 bases). In germline, CDR1 is SEHNR, CDR2 FQNEAQ (reference sequence). The CDR3 has 15 amino acids. Trimming removed 2 bases from V and 6 bases from J, with 14 bases in between. CDR3 nucleotides: TGTGCCAGCAGCTTACTGGGGCAGGGGATTCAGCCCCAGCATTTT. It specifies CASSLLGQGIQPQHF.

On this clone: The junction departs from germline at one end; a sequencing error may be responsible. CDR3 amino acids: CASNVGAHTNTGELFF. CDR3 bases: TGTGCCAGCAACGTAGGGGCCCACACCAACACCGGGGAGCTGTTTTTT. The V call is TRBV9, the J call TRBJ2-2; a possible D gene is TRBD1 (5 bases). The CDR3 has 16 amino acids. Germline V gene sequence: CDR1 SGDLS, CDR2 YYNGEE.

The J gene is TRBJ1-1, the V gene TRBV28; 11 positions match TRBD1. The V segment lost 9 bases and the J segment 5 bases; nucleotides outside the gene matches: 14. CDR3 length: 16 amino acids. CDR1 is MDHEN, CDR2 SYDVKM, per germline. The CDR3 DNA follows: TGTGCCAGTCCTCCTGCTACCGGGACAGGGGGAACTGAAGCTTTCTTT. Its protein product is CASPPATGTGGTEAFF.

V gene TRBV4-2 combines with J gene TRBJ1-4, with a tentative D call TRBD1 (5 bases). Trimming left V 1 base short and J 0 bases short, with 9 bases between. Germline V gene sequence: CDR1 LGHNA, CDR2 YNFKEQ. The CDR3 loop spans 16 amino acids. The CDR3 sequence: CASSQAQGATNEKLFF. The CDR3 nucleotides read TGTGCCAGCAGCCAAGCCCAAGGGGCAACTAATGAAAAACTGTTTTTT.

The V and J genes are TRBV6-2 or TRBV6-3 and TRBJ2-6; 7 nucleotides line up with TRBD1. The CDR3 runs 17 residues. Germline V gene lookup returns CDR1 MNHEY and CDR2 SVGEGT. V was pared by 2 bases and J by 1 base, with 5 bases of the junction left unmatched. The CDR3 spells CASSYGQGVSGANVLTF. The CDR3 DNA sequence: TGTGCCAGCAGTTACGGGCAGGGGGTGTCTGGGGCCAACGTCCTGACTTTC.

V gene TRBV7-9 combines with J gene TRBJ2-5; 10 nucleotides align to TRBD2. The length of the CDR3 is 16 residues. Unmatched junction bases numbered 11, after V lost 5 bases and J lost 5 bases. Germline V gene lookup returns CDR1 SEHNR and CDR2 FQNEAQ (reference sequence). This CDR3 reads CASSAISSGGGETQYF. CDR3 sequence (DNA): TGTGCCAGCAGCGCAATATCTAGCGGGGGTGGGGAGACCCAGTACTTC.

This chain uses TRBV18 with TRBJ1-2; D is possibly TRBD1 (5 bases). The V end lost 2 bases, the J end lost 5 bases, and 12 bases lay between the germline ends. Germline-derived CDR1 and CDR2 are KGHSH and LQKENI. CDR3 length: 14 amino acids. CDR3 in DNA: TGTGCCAGCTCACCATTAGCGGGGGATTATGGCTACACCTTC. The encoded protein is CASSPLAGDYGYTF.

The chain recombines TRBV7-9 with TRBJ1-2, with 10 bases matching TRBD1. V dropped 5 bases and J dropped 4; count of bases not matched to a gene: 4. The CDR3 has 14 residues. Germline assignment: CDR1 SEHNR and CDR2 FQNEAQ (reference sequence). The DNA of the CDR3 is TGTGCCAGCAGCCTCGGACAGGGGGGCTATGGCTACACCTTC. The encoded protein is CASSLGQGGYGYTF.

The V gene is TRBV2, the J gene TRBJ1-1, with D perhaps matching TRBD1 (5 bases). In germline, CDR1 is SNHLY, CDR2 FYNNEI. The germline V and J ends were trimmed by 7 bases and 6 bases, with 15 bases remaining between them. The CDR3 extends over 13 amino acids. DNA for the CDR3: TGTGCCAGCACCCCTGGGGCAGTTGCTGAAGCTTTCTTT. Protein product: CASTPGAVAEAFF.

The chain is built from TRBV2 and TRBJ2-3; 9 bases align to TRBD1. Germline CDR1 SNHLY, CDR2 FYNNEI. This CDR3 has 18 amino acids. J lost 2 bases, V lost 4 bases, and 13 bases had no gene match. DNA for the CDR3: TGTGCCAGCAGTGGGTTCCAAGGGGACAGGGTATTCACAGATACGCAGTATTTT. This translates into CASSGFQGDRVFTDTQYF.